This T cell receptor beta chain came from a study of human T cells and chemical hapten exposure. Each CDR3 protein is one row after TCRdb ran MiXCR on the RACE reads. The repertoire includes approximately 77,000 distinct CDR3 sequences, around 7.8% of them detected once, and about 1.4% sits in the top ten. Germline V gives CDR1 SGHAT, CDR2 FQDESV (reference sequence). This CDR3 contains 14 residues. V lost 4 bases and J lost 0, with 9 bases in between. As for time point: patch test 1, 2 weeks after DPC sensitization. Treatment given: therapeutic diphenylcyclopropenone sensitization with weekly scalp DPC.

The V gene is TRBV11-1, the J gene TRBJ1-1; a possible D gene is TRBD1 (6 bases). The TCR comes from a woman in her 30s with alopecia areata. Some clones in this sample may be carry-over from other donors' samples. Material: whole blood, obtained in connection with sensitization to the hapten diphenylcyclopropenone (DPC). CDR3 loop: CASSYTGLNTEAFF. The CDR3 DNA follows: TGTGCCAGCAGCTACACAGGGTTGAACACTGAAGCTTTCTTT. Based on the CDR3 plus reference TRBV11-1 and TRBJ1-1, the full variable domain is EAEVAQSPRYKITEKSQAVAFWCDPISGHATLYWYRQILGQGPELLVQFQDESVVDDSQLPKDRFSAERLKGVDSTLKIQPAELGDSAMYLCASSYTGLNTEAFFGQGTRLTVV.